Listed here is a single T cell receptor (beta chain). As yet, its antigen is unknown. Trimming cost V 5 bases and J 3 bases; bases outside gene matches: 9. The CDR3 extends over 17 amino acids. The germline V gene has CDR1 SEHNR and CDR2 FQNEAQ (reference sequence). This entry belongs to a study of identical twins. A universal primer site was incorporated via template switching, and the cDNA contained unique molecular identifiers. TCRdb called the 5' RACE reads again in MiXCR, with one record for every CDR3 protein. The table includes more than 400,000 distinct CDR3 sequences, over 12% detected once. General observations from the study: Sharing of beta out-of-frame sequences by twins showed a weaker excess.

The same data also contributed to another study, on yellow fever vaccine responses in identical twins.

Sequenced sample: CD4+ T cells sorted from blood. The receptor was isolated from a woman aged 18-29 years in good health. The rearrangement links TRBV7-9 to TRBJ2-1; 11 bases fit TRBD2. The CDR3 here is CASSAGRGTSGYNEQFF. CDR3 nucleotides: TGTGCCAGCAGCGCCGGGAGGGGGACTAGCGGCTACAATGAGCAGTTCTTC.